This passage covers 31 T cell receptor beta chains from one sample sequenced in a study of blood T cell repertoires in COVID-19. Clones were sequenced by immunoSEQ multiplex PCR, and TCRdb holds only the in-frame ones, with some missing. The sample records about 190,000 clones, 85% to 90% being singletons. Sequenced sample: peripheral blood. These receptors were obtained from a human donor in a cohort sampled during active COVID-19.

The chain couples TRBV29-1 to TRBJ2-4; possibly TRBD1 for D (6 bases). Germline CDR1 and CDR2: SQVTM and ANQGSEA. The length of the CDR3 is 14 residues. Trimming removed 3 bases from V and 7 bases from J, with 16 bases in between. The CDR3 nucleotides are TGCAGCGTTGACGCTGGGGGCGCCCGGAACATTCAGTACTTC. It specifies CSVDAGGARNIQYF.

The chain is built from TRBV4-1 and TRBJ1-5; tentative D call: TRBD1 (6 bases). Germline V gives CDR1 MGHRA, CDR2 YSYEKL. This CDR3 has 17 residues. V was cut by 3 bases and J by 3 bases, with 18 bases left in between. The CDR3 DNA reads as TGCGCCAGCAGCCACCCTAGAACAGGGCTCCCCAATCAGCCCCAGCATTTT. Protein sequence: CASSHPRTGLPNQPQHF.

V usage is TRBV27 and J usage is TRBJ2-1, with TRBD1 matching 9 bases. The CDR3 is 16 amino acids. J lost 7 bases, V lost 2 bases, and 9 bases had no gene match. Germline lookup yields CDR1 MNHEY and CDR2 SMNVEV (reference sequence). The CDR3 DNA reads as TGTGCCAGCAGTTTAAGGGACAGGGCCCTAGGGAATGAGCAGTTCTTC. The encoded protein is CASSLRDRALGNEQFF.

This sequence joins TRBV6-2 or TRBV6-3 and TRBJ2-4; tentatively, D is TRBD1 (5 bases). Germline V gene sequence: CDR1 MNHEY, CDR2 SVGEGT. V lost 2 bases, J lost 1 base, and 12 bases lay in between. The CDR3 sequence is 16 residues long. CDR3 loop: CASSYGRAMAKNIQYF. For the CDR3, the DNA is TGTGCCAGCAGTTACGGCAGGGCGATGGCCAAAAACATTCAGTACTTC.

This chain joins TRBV25-1 and TRBJ2-7; possible D gene TRBD1, 6 bases. The CDR3 sequence is 12 residues long. V was trimmed by 6 bases and J by 4 bases, leaving 10 bases between them. Germline CDR1 reads MGHDK; CDR2 reads SYGVNS. CDR3 sequence reads: CASRSQGYEQYF. The CDR3, as DNA: TGTGCCAGCAGGTCACAGGGATACGAGCAGTACTTC.

This chain connects TRBV6-6 to TRBJ1-4; 7 bases are a match to TRBD1. The trim removed 7 bases at V and 4 bases at J, leaving 9 bases unmatched. The CDR3 is 15 residues long. CDR1 and CDR2 from the germline V gene are MNHNY and SVGAGI (reference sequence). This CDR3 reads CASNLMGQLNEKLFF. CDR3 DNA: TGTGCCAGCAACCTCATGGGACAGCTTAATGAAAAACTGTTTTTT.

The CDR3 sequence is CASSGPAGGTDTQYF. The CDR3, as DNA: TGCGCCAGCAGCGGGCCAGCGGGGGGCACAGATACGCAGTATTTT. The chain recombines TRBV4-1 with TRBJ2-3; TRBD2 matches 8 bases. The germline CDR1 and CDR2 sequences are MGHRA and YSYEKL. This CDR3 is built from 15 residues. Trimming removed 5 bases from V and 1 base from J; junction bases left unmatched: 5.

The genes are TRBV18 and TRBJ2-3; a weak D match, TRBD1 (5 bases). The germline V gene encodes CDR1 KGHSH and CDR2 LQKENI. The V gene lost 0 bases and the J gene lost 5 bases, with 12 bases spanning the gap. The CDR3 runs 15 residues. CDR3: CASSPPAGMKDTQYF. The CDR3 DNA follows: TGTGCCAGCTCACCACCGGCAGGGATGAAAGATACGCAGTATTTT.

Here the CDR3 DNA reads TGCAGCGTTGATAGGGGTTTAAGCTCCTACGAGCAGTACTTC. It is translated as CSVDRGLSSYEQYF. V and J are TRBV29-1 and TRBJ2-7; weak D call: TRBD1 (5 bases). This CDR3 has 14 residues. V dropped 3 bases and J dropped 0 bases, with 12 bases sitting between them. Per the germline V gene, CDR1 is SQVTM and CDR2 is ANQGSEA.

This clone showed up just once. The chain couples TRBV6-5 to TRBJ2-7; possible D gene TRBD1, 6 bases. The germline V gene encodes CDR1 MNHEY and CDR2 SVGAGI. V was cut by 8 bases and J by 3 bases, with 14 bases left in between. CDR3 length equals 13 residues. Here the CDR3 reads CASFGGPDYEQYF. CDR3 DNA: TGTGCCAGCTTTGGGGGCCCAGACTACGAGCAGTACTTC.

The chain has TRBV6-6 and TRBJ2-1; 7 bases align to TRBD1. The CDR3 length is 13 residues. J gave up 10 bases and V 0 bases, and 3 bases lay outside the gene matches. Germline V gene lookup returns CDR1 MNHNY and CDR2 SVGAGI (reference sequence). CDR3 coding DNA: TGTGCCAGCAGTTACTCCGGGACAGACGAGCAGTTCTTC. As protein: CASSYSGTDEQFF.

The V and J genes are TRBV6-2 or TRBV6-3 and TRBJ1-1; D is undetermined. CDR1 is MNHEY, CDR2 SVGEGT, per germline. The ends were cut back, 2 bases at V and 7 bases at J, with 14 bases in the middle. The CDR3 totals 14 residues. CDR3: CASSYPSLGYEAFF. The DNA of the CDR3 is TGTGCCAGCAGTTACCCCAGCCTAGGTTATGAAGCTTTCTTT.

The rearrangement links TRBV5-1 to TRBJ2-7, with TRBD1 identical over 9 bases. Losses at the gene ends were 4 bases for V and 6 bases for J; bases not matched to a gene: 8. Germline V gene sequence: CDR1 SGHRS, CDR2 YFSETQ. The CDR3 has 14 amino acids. This CDR3 is CASSPGQGRGEQYF. For the CDR3, the DNA is TGCGCCAGCAGCCCGGGACAGGGCCGGGGCGAGCAGTACTTC.

V is TRBV3-1 (or the pseudogene TRBV3-2) and J is TRBJ1-1, with TRBD1 identical over 7 bases. Germline V gives CDR1 LGHDT, CDR2 YNNKEL (reference sequence). The length of the CDR3 is 17 residues. V shed 2 bases, J shed 4 bases, and the junction held 13 bases outside the gene matches. CDR3 DNA sequence: TGTGCCAGCAGCCAATTGCGTGAGAGACAGGGCACCACTGAAGCTTTCTTT. Residues: CASSQLRERQGTTEAFF.

V and J are TRBV28 and TRBJ2-2, with a tentative D call TRBD1 (6 bases). V gave up 3 bases and J gave up 0 bases, with 8 bases separating them. The CDR3 consists of 15 residues. The germline V gene encodes CDR1 MDHEN and CDR2 SYDVKM. The CDR3 region is CASSLTGPNTGELFF. CDR3 nucleotide sequence: TGTGCCAGCAGTTTGACAGGTCCGAACACCGGGGAGCTGTTTTTT.

This sequence joins TRBV18 and TRBJ2-7; the D gene is possibly TRBD2 (6 bases). The CDR3 consists of 14 residues. Germline CDR1 KGHSH, CDR2 LQKENI. The V end lost 4 bases, the J end lost 2 bases, and 12 bases lay between the germline ends. The CDR3 DNA reads TGTGCCAGCTCACAGTCGGAGGGGCCCTACGAGCAGTACTTC. Translated: CASSQSEGPYEQYF.

The chain couples TRBV12-3 or TRBV12-4 to TRBJ1-5; TRBD1 might be the D (5 bases). CDR3 size: 13 residues. Trimming took off 6 bases at V and 5 bases at J, with 11 bases between the two ends. The CDR3 DNA follows: TGTGCCAGCAGCCAGGGTGATGATCAGCCCCAGCATTTT. Translated, it gives CASSQGDDQPQHF.

The chain has TRBV6-5 and TRBJ2-1; 13 bases fit TRBD2. The CDR3 loop spans 15 amino acids. Germline assignment: CDR1 MNHEY and CDR2 SVGAGI. V lost 6 bases, J lost 10 bases, and 9 bases stayed unmatched. CDR3 coding DNA: TGTGCCAGCAGCGACCCCGGGACTAGCGGGGAGGAGCAGTTCTTC. Encoded protein: CASSDPGTSGEEQFF.

The CDR3: CASSIGAISSYEQYF. As DNA, the CDR3 is TGTGCCAGCAGTATAGGAGCCATAAGCTCCTACGAGCAGTACTTC. The genes are TRBV27 and TRBJ2-7; D call uncertain. CDR3 size: 15 residues. The germline gives CDR1 MNHEY, CDR2 SMNVEV (reference sequence). The V end was cut by 5 bases, the J end by 0 bases, with 14 bases between.

V usage is TRBV27 and J usage is TRBJ2-3, with TRBD2 identical over 9 bases. V lost 5 bases to trimming and J lost 8 bases; unmatched junction nucleotides: 17. Looked up from germline, CDR1 is MNHEY and CDR2 is SMNVEV (reference sequence). CDR3 size: 17 residues. The CDR3 bases are TGTGCCAGCAGTCCCCGCGAAGCGGGAGGCCCCCGAGCTACGCAGTATTTT. Protein product: CASSPREAGGPRATQYF.

This clone was seen a few times. The V and J genes are TRBV7-8 and TRBJ2-3; 13 nucleotides line up with TRBD2. There are 19 residues in the CDR3. V trimming: 1 base; J trimming: 2 bases; junction bases outside the gene matches: 9. From germline, CDR1 is SGHVS and CDR2 FQNEAQ. This CDR3 is CASSLELLAGGAPTDTQYF. As DNA, the CDR3 is TGTGCCAGCAGCTTAGAACTACTAGCGGGGGGGGCGCCCACAGATACGCAGTATTTT.

J is TRBJ2-1 and V is TRBV7-2; 14 bases map to TRBD2. Per the germline V gene, CDR1 is SGHTA and CDR2 is FQGNSA. The V gene end was trimmed by 1 base and the J gene end by 12 bases; junction bases not matched to a gene: 11. The CDR3 is 17 residues long. The CDR3 DNA follows: TGTGCCAGCAGCTTAGGGCCCGGGACTAGCGGGAGCGGTGGGCAGTTCTTC. Translation gives CASSLGPGTSGSGGQFF.

CDR3 bases: TGCGCCAGCAGAACCGGGACAGGGGTGGGAGAAAAACTGTTTTTT. Its translation is CASRTGTGVGEKLFF. V and J are TRBV5-1 and TRBJ1-4; TRBD1 matches 10 bases. Trimming at V came to 5 bases and at J to 8 bases, leaving 9 bases not matched to a gene. CDR1 SGHRS and CDR2 YFSETQ come from the germline V gene. The CDR3 has 15 amino acids.

The chain joins TRBV27 to TRBJ1-4; D perhaps matches TRBD1 (6 bases). The CDR3 totals 14 residues. Germline assignment: CDR1 MNHEY and CDR2 SMNVEV (reference sequence). The V end lost 2 bases, the J end lost 8 bases, and 12 bases lay between the germline ends. CDR3 sequence reads: CASSLRQGREKLFF. CDR3 sequence (DNA): TGTGCCAGCAGTTTAAGGCAGGGGCGGGAAAAACTGTTTTTT. The entire variable domain, with the rest obtained from reference TRBV27 and TRBJ1-4, is as follows: EAQVTQNPRYLITVTGKKLTVTCSQNMNHEYMSWYRQDPGLGLRQIYYSMNVEVTDKGDVPEGYKVSRKEKRNFPLILESPSPNQTSLYFCASSLRQGREKLFFGSGTQLSVL.

The chain joins TRBV10-3 to TRBJ2-7, with 10 bases lining up with TRBD2. Germline lookup yields CDR1 ENHRY and CDR2 SYGVKD. The CDR3 length is 15 residues. J gave up 7 bases and V 4 bases, and 10 bases lay outside the gene matches. As DNA, the CDR3 is TGTGCCATCAGTGCTAGCGGGGGTAGCTCTGAGGAGCAGTACTTC. Translating it yields CAISASGGSSEEQYF.

The chain combines TRBV6-6 with TRBJ1-2; weak D call: TRBD1 (5 bases). This CDR3 is built from 12 residues. V lost 3 bases, J lost 8 bases, and 10 bases lay in between. Germline CDR1 and CDR2: MNHNY and SVGAGI (reference sequence). DNA for the CDR3: TGTGCCAGCAGTTATGGGGGGGGAGGCTACACCTTC. Translating gives CASSYGGGGYTF.

This clone has only one observation. The chain couples TRBV29-1 to TRBJ2-2; D is unresolved. The germline V and J ends were trimmed by 5 bases and 4 bases, with 17 bases remaining between them. Germline V CDR1 and CDR2: SQVTM, ANQGSEA. The CDR3 extends over 15 amino acids. CDR3 nucleotide sequence: TGCAGCGTTTCCAACCCCGCAGGTGGCACCGGGGAGCTGTTTTTT. Protein product: CSVSNPAGGTGELFF.

The gene calls are TRBV7-9 and TRBJ1-6, with 9 bases matching TRBD1. The CDR3 is 15 amino acids. With 4 bases clipped from V and 8 bases from J, the junction kept 6 bases outside the gene matches. CDR1 and CDR2 (germline): SEHNR, FQNEAQ (reference sequence). DNA for the CDR3: TGTGCCAGCAGCTCGGGACAGGGTCCGGATTCACCCCTCCACTTT. Its translation: CASSSGQGPDSPLHF.

The chain carries TRBV5-6 and TRBJ1-1, with 8 bases matching TRBD1. Trimming cost V 7 bases and J 0 bases; bases outside gene matches: 11. Germline V gene lookup returns CDR1 SGHDT and CDR2 YYEEEE. The CDR3 is made up of 16 amino acids. CDR3 sequence: CASQGAKSILNTEAFF. Written as DNA, the CDR3 is TGTGCCAGCCAGGGGGCAAAAAGTATTCTGAACACTGAAGCTTTCTTT.

The chain uses TRBV11-2 and TRBJ2-7; 8 bases align to TRBD1. The V gene end was trimmed by 1 base and the J gene end by 1 base; junction bases not matched to a gene: 3. CDR1 SGHAT and CDR2 FQNNGV come from the germline V gene. The CDR3 length is 15 residues. The CDR3 region is CASSLGQGPSYEQYF. The CDR3 bases are TGTGCCAGCAGCTTAGGACAGGGGCCGTCCTACGAGCAGTACTTC.

CDR3 in amino acids: CASSSRGTGGPYNSPLHF. Written as DNA, the CDR3 is TGTGCCAGCAGTTCCCGCGGGACAGGGGGCCCCTATAATTCACCCCTCCACTTT. V and J are TRBV28 and TRBJ1-6; 12 positions agree with TRBD1. This CDR3 has 18 residues. From germline, CDR1 is MDHEN and CDR2 SYDVKM. The V gene end was trimmed by 4 bases and the J gene end by 2 bases; junction bases not matched to a gene: 6. The full variable domain, completed using reference TRBV28 and TRBJ1-6, is DVKVTQSSRYLVKRTGEKVFLECVQDMDHENMFWYRQDPGLGLRLIYFSYDVKMKEKGDIPEGYSVSREKKERFSLILESASTNQTSMYLCASSSRGTGGPYNSPLHFGNGTRLTVT.